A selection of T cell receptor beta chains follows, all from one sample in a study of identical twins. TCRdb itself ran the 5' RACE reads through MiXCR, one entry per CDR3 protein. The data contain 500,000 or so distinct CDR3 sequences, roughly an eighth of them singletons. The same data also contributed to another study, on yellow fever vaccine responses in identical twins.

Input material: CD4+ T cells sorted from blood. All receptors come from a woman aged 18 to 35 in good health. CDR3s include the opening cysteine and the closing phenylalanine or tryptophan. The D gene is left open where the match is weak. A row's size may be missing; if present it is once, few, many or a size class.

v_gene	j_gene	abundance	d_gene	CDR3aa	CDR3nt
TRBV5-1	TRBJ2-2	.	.	CASSLALKNTGELFF	TGCGCCAGCAGCTTGGCTCTAAAGAACACCGGGGAGCTGTTTTTT
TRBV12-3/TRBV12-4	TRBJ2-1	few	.	CASRKDHMNFYNEQFF	TGTGCCAGCAGGAAAGACCACATGAACTTCTACAATGAGCAGTTCTTC
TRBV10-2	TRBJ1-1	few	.	CASSATFNTEAFF	TGCGCCAGCAGTGCAACATTTAACACTGAAGCTTTCTTT
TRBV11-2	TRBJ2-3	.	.	CASSATRADTQYF	TGTGCCAGCAGCGCAACTAGGGCAGATACGCAGTATTTT
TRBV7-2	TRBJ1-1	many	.	CASSAQGAFKAFF	TGTGCCAGCAGCGCCCAGGGTGCATTTAAAGCTTTCTTT
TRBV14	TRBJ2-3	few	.	CASSQGWAGPLDTQYF	TGTGCCAGCAGCCAAGGCTGGGCAGGTCCGTTGGATACGCAGTATTTT
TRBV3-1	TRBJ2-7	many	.	CASSQVQGSYEQYF	TGTGCCAGCAGCCAAGTTCAGGGCTCCTACGAGCAGTACTTC
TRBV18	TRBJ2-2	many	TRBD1	CASSPRQGGTGELFF	TGTGCCAGCTCACCTCGACAGGGTGGAACCGGGGAGCTGTTTTTT
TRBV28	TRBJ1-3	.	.	CASSSQMGTNTIYF	TGTGCCAGCAGTTCCCAGATGGGGACAAACACCATATATTTT
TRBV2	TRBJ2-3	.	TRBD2	CASSEGLASADTQYF	TGTGCCAGCAGTGAGGGACTAGCTTCCGCAGATACGCAGTATTTT
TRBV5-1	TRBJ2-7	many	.	CASSFLGKGEQYF	TGCGCCAGCAGCTTCCTAGGGAAGGGCGAGCAGTACTTC
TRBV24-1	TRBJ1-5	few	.	CATSDASNQPQHF	TGTGCCACCAGTGACGCTAGCAATCAGCCCCAGCATTTT
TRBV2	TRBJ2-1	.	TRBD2	CASSGAGGYGQQFF	TGTGCCAGCAGTGGAGCGGGAGGTTATGGGCAGCAGTTCTTC
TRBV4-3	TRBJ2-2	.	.	CASSQEGTLPTGELFF	TGCGCCAGCAGCCAAGAGGGCACGCTCCCCACCGGGGAGCTGTTTTTT
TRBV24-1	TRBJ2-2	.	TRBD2	CATSDLLTSGRGGGELFF	TGTGCCACCAGTGATTTGTTGACTAGCGGGAGAGGCGGCGGGGAGCTGTTTTTT
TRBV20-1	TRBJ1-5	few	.	CSAPRDRNQPQHF	TGCAGTGCACCCCGGGACCGCAATCAGCCCCAGCATTTT
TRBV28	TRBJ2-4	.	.	CASGRINIQYF	TGTGCCAGCGGTCGGATCAACATTCAGTACTTC